This T cell receptor beta chain was obtained from a study of T-cell reconstitution after alpha-beta-depleted transplantation in children. A library of TCRbeta sequences, prepared with unique molecular identifiers, was generated. A single record per CDR3 protein comes from TCRdb applying MiXCR to the PCR reads. The sample lists hundreds of thousands of distinct CDR3 sequences, around 17% seen once, with approximately 1% in the top ten. This CDR3 comprises 16 residues. Germline CDR1 reads DFQATT; CDR2 reads SNEGSKA (reference sequence). Between the trimmed V and J ends, which lost 4 bases and 3 bases, there was a span of 22 bases. This clonotype was detected ten times or more.

The sample in question was PBMCs from the stem cell graft donor, obtained from the stem cell graft. The genes are TRBV20-1 and TRBJ2-7, with D maybe TRBD1 (6 bases). The clonotype comes from a human donor who donated a stem cell graft to a child with acute myeloid leukemia. The CDR3 is CSAKGLSGDTFYEQYF. CDR3 nucleotide sequence: TGCAGTGCTAAGGGTCTGTCTGGGGACACCTTCTACGAGCAGTACTTC.